This section outlines one TCR beta chain sequence together with its context. The target antigen is unknown. This specimen comes from a study of shared clonotypes between healthy human individuals. The study, taken as a whole, reports: Compared with memory subsets, naive subsets generally had larger estimated richness. Rarefaction revealed incomplete sorted-subset sequencing despite large depth.

Profiled with immunoSEQ multiplex PCR; TCRdb holds only in-frame clones, not every one. The data contain about 680,000 clones, around 72% of them singletons. Specimen: memory CD4+ T cells sorted from blood. Subset given: CD45RA-negative fraction. This clonotype was sampled from a woman aged 25 to 39 in good health.

CDR3 DNA: TGTGCCAGCGCGCTTGCGACTAGCAACGGGGAGCTGTTTTTT. Amino acids: CASALATSNGELFF. This sequence joins TRBV2 and TRBJ2-2, with 7 positions matching TRBD2. Unmatched junction bases numbered 10, after V lost 8 bases and J lost 7 bases. Germline V gene data show CDR1 as SNHLY and CDR2 as FYNNEI. This CDR3 has 14 amino acids.